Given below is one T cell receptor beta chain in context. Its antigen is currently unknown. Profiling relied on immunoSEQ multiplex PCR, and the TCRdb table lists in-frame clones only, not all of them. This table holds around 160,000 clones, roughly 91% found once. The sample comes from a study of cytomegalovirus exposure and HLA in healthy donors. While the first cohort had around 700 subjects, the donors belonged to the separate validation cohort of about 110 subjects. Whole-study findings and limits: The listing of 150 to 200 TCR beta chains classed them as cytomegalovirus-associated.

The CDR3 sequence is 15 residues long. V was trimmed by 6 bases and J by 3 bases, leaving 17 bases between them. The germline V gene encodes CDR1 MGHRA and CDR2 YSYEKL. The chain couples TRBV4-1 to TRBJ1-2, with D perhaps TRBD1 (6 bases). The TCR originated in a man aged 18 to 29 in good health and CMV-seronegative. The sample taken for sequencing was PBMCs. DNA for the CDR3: TGCGCCAGCAGACTACCGGGGGGCAGTGACTATGGCTACACCTTC. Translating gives CASRLPGGSDYGYTF.